This passage covers 12 T cell receptor beta chains from one sample sequenced in a study of identical twins. One entry per CDR3 protein results from TCRdb running MiXCR on the 5' RACE reads. The repertoire holds under 900,000 distinct CDR3 sequences, roughly 12% seen once, with around 1.5% in the top ten. The same specimen was also included in a second study, on yellow fever vaccine responses in identical twins.

Sequencing was performed on PBMCs. Receptor source: a woman between 18 and 29 years old in good health.

This chain links TRBV4-1 with TRBJ1-1, with 8 bases identical to TRBD1. V lost 1 base to trimming and J lost 5 bases; unmatched junction nucleotides: 15. Per germline, CDR1 MGHRA and CDR2 YSYEKL. The CDR3 sequence is 18 residues long. The CDR3 protein is CASSQAPGRQGSSTEAFF. CDR3 coding DNA: TGCGCCAGCAGCCAAGCCCCTGGGCGACAGGGGTCGAGTACTGAAGCTTTCTTT.

This clonotype has ten or more counts. In DNA, the CDR3 is TGTGCCAGCAGTGGTTTGGGGGATCAGGACAATGAGCAGTTCTTC. Its protein is CASSGLGDQDNEQFF. This chain links TRBV25-1 with TRBJ2-1, with D perhaps assigned TRBD1 or TRBD2 (5 bases each). V lost 4 bases to trimming and J lost 5 bases, with 15 bases between them. The CDR3 is 15 residues long. The germline CDR1 and CDR2 sequences are MGHDK and SYGVNS.

This clonotype has a count of ten or more. The chain carries TRBV11-1 and TRBJ2-1; 11 bases match TRBD2. The germline CDR1 and CDR2 sequences are SGHAT and FQDESV (reference sequence). There are 18 residues in the CDR3. Trimming removed 4 bases from V and 5 bases from J; junction bases left unmatched: 13. The chain's CDR3 is CASSSSAGLAGGHNEQFF. As DNA, the CDR3 is TGTGCCAGCAGCTCCTCCGCTGGGCTAGCGGGAGGTCACAATGAGCAGTTCTTC.

This rearrangement joins TRBV5-1 to TRBJ2-2, with 7 bases fitting TRBD1. V was pared by 8 bases and J by 4 bases, with 8 bases of the junction left unmatched. This CDR3 has 14 amino acids. Germline V gene sequence: CDR1 SGHRS, CDR2 YFSETQ. CDR3 sequence: CASADRVVTGELFF. CDR3 in DNA: TGCGCCAGTGCTGACAGGGTGGTCACCGGGGAGCTGTTTTTT.

This clonotype has just a few counts. The chain joins TRBV24-1 to TRBJ2-3, with D possibly matching TRBD1 (7 bases). Germline CDR1 and CDR2: KGHDR and SFDVKD. CDR3 size: 15 residues. Trimming shortened V by 3 bases and J by 2 bases, and 11 bases separated the two germline ends. The CDR3 here is CATSDQGGITDTQYF. The DNA for the CDR3 is TGTGCCACCAGTGATCAGGGGGGCATCACAGATACGCAGTATTTT.

This chain uses TRBV19 with TRBJ2-6; 7 bases agree with TRBD2. The CDR3 has 16 amino acids. The V gene's germline CDR1 is LNHDA and CDR2 SQIVND (reference sequence). Trimming took 5 bases from V and 2 from J; bases not matched to a gene: 6. CDR3 in amino acids: CASSPRGGTGANVLTF. CDR3 bases: TGTGCCAGTAGTCCTAGGGGAGGGACTGGGGCCAACGTCCTGACTTTC.

This clonotype turned up a few times. The chain employs TRBV27 and TRBJ1-1; no reliable D call. Per the germline V gene, CDR1 is MNHEY and CDR2 is SMNVEV (reference sequence). V lost 6 bases and J lost 5, with 16 bases in between. The CDR3 sequence is 14 residues long. The CDR3: CASRGTAMGTEAFF. The CDR3 DNA is TGTGCCAGCAGGGGTACAGCTATGGGAACTGAAGCTTTCTTT.

This clonotype was observed a few times. The rearrangement uses TRBV28 and TRBJ1-5; no firm D call. The CDR3 spans 15 residues. CDR1 is MDHEN and CDR2 is SYDVKM in the germline V gene. Trimming cost V 6 bases and J 4 bases, with 16 bases left between them. CDR3 DNA sequence: TGTGCCAGCAGCCCACCCGGACCGGCGAATCAGCCCCAGCATTTT. It encodes CASSPPGPANQPQHF.

This clonotype has only a few counts. CDR3 sequence: CASKDGSDNEQFF. The CDR3 DNA reads as TGCGCCAGCAAGGACGGGAGCGACAATGAGCAGTTCTTC. The chain has TRBV5-1 and TRBJ2-1; tentatively, D is TRBD2 (6 bases). Germline assignment: CDR1 SGHRS and CDR2 YFSETQ. The germline V and J ends were trimmed by 6 bases and 5 bases, with 12 bases remaining between them. The CDR3 loop spans 13 amino acids.

In this sample, this clonotype turned up a few times. The V gene is TRBV20-1, the J gene TRBJ2-7; 10 positions agree with TRBD2. The germline V gene encodes CDR1 DFQATT and CDR2 SNEGSKA (reference sequence). CDR3 size: 14 residues. V gave up 2 bases and J gave up 4 bases; unmatched junction bases: 5. CDR3 in amino acids: CSARKRGGVYEQYV. The DNA of the CDR3 is TGCAGTGCTAGAAAGCGGGGGGGAGTTTACGAGCAGTACGTC.

The chain couples TRBV12-3 or TRBV12-4 to TRBJ2-3; the D is unclear. The CDR3 runs to 13 residues. V gave up 3 bases and J gave up 2 bases, with 6 bases separating them. Here the CDR3 reads CASSFGHTDTQYF. CDR3 sequence (DNA): TGTGCCAGCAGTTTCGGCCACACAGATACGCAGTATTTT.

V is TRBV12-3 or TRBV12-4 and J is TRBJ2-5; D may match TRBD1 or TRBD2 (6 bases each). Deletions cut 6 bases from V and 2 bases from J, with 19 bases between. CDR3 size: 16 residues. CDR3 region: CASSRGVARGQETQYF. CDR3 DNA: TGTGCCAGCAGCCGCGGGGTCGCCAGGGGACAAGAGACCCAGTACTTC.